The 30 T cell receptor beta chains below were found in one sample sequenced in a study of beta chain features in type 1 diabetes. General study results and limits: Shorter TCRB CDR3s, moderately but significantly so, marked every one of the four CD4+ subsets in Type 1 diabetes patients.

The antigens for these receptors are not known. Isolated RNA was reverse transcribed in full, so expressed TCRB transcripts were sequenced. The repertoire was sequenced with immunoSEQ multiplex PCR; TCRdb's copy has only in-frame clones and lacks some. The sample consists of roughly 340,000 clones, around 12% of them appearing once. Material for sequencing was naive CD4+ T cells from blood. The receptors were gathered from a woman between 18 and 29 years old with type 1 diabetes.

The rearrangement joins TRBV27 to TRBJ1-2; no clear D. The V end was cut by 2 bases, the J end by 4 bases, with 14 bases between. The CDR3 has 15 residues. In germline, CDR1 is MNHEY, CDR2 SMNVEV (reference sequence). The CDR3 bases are TGTGCCAGCAGTTTAACGGCTTTGCGGGGCTATGGCTACACCTTC. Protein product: CASSLTALRGYGYTF.

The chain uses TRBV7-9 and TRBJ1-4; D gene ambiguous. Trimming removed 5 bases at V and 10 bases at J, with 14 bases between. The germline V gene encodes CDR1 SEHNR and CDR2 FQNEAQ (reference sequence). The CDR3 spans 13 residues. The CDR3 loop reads CASSPTGMAKLFF. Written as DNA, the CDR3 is TGTGCCAGCAGCCCCACGGGGATGGCAAAACTGTTTTTT.

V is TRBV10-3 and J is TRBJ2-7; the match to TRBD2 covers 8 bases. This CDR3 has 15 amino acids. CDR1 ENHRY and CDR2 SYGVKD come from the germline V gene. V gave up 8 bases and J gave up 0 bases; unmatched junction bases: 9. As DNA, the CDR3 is TGTGCCATCGGGGGAAGCGGGAGAAGCTCCTACGAGCAGTACTTC. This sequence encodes CAIGGSGRSSYEQYF.

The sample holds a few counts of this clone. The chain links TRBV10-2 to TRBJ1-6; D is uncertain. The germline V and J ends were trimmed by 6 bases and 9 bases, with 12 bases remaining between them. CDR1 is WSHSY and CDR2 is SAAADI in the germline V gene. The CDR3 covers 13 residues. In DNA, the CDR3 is TGCGCCAGCAGACCATTCTACAGTTCACCCCTCCACTTT. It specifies CASRPFYSSPLHF.

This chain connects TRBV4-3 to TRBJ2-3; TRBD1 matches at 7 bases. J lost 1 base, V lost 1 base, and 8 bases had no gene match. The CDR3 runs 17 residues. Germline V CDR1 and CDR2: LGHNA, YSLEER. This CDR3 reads CASSQGMGQPRTDTQYF. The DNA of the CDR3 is TGCGCCAGCAGCCAAGGCATGGGACAGCCCCGCACAGATACGCAGTATTTT.

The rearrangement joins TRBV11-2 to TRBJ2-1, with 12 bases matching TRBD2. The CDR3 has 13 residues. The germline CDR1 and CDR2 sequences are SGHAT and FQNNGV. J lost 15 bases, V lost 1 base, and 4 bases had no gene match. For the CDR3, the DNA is TGTGCCAGCAGCTTAGCACTAGCGGGGGGTCTGTTCTTC. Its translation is CASSLALAGGLFF. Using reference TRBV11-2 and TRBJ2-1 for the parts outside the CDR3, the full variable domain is EAGVAQSPRYKIIEKRQSVAFWCNPISGHATLYWYQQILGQGPKLLIQFQNNGVVDDSQLPKDRFSAERLKGVDSTLKIQPAKLEDSAVYLCASSLALAGGLFFGPGTRLTVL.

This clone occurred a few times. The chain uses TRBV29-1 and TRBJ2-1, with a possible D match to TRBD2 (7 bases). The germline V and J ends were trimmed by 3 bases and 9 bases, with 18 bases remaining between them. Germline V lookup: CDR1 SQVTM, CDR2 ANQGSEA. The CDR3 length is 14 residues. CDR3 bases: TGCAGCGTTGATGAAGTGGGGGGGCGCGGTGAGCAGTTCTTC. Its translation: CSVDEVGGRGEQFF.

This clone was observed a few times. The CDR3 protein is CASSPSSAPFLDNEQFF. CDR3 coding DNA: TGTGCCAGCAGCCCATCTAGCGCACCCTTCCTCGACAATGAGCAGTTCTTC. V is TRBV9 and J is TRBJ2-1, with a weak D call TRBD2 (6 bases). Germline assignment: CDR1 SGDLS and CDR2 YYNGEE. V lost 4 bases to trimming and J lost 5 bases, with 22 bases between them. CDR3 length: 17 amino acids.

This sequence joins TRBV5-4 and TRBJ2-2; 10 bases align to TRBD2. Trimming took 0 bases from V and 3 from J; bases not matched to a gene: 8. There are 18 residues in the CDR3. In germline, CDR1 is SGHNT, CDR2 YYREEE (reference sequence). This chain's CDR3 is CASSLGLASGGHTGELFF. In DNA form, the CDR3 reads TGTGCCAGCAGCTTGGGTTTGGCTAGCGGGGGTCACACCGGGGAGCTGTTTTTT.

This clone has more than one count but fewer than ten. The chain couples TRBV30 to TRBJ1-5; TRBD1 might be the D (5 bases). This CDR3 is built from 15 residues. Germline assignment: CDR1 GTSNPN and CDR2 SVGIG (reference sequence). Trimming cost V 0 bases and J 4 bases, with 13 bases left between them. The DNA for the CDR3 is TGTGCCTGGAGTGTCTACCGGGGGAGAAATCAGCCCCAGCATTTT. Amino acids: CAWSVYRGRNQPQHF. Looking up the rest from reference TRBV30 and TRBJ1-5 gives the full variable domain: SQTIHQWPATLVQPVGSPLSLECTVEGTSNPNLYWYRQAAGRGLQLLFYSVGIGQISSEVPQNLSASRPQDRQFILSSKKLLLSDSGFYLCAWSVYRGRNQPQHFGDGTRLSIL.

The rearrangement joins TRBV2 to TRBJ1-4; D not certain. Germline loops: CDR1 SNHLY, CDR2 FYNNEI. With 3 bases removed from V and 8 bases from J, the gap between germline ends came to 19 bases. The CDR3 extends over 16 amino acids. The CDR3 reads CASSDTVGVRTEKLFF. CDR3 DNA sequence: TGTGCCAGCAGTGATACTGTCGGGGTACGAACCGAAAAACTGTTTTTT.

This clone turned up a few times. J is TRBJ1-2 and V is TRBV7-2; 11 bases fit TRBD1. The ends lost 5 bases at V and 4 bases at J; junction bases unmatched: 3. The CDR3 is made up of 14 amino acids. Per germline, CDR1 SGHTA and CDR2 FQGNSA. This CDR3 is CASSPGTGGYGYTF. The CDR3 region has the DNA TGTGCCAGCAGCCCGGGGACAGGGGGCTATGGCTACACCTTC.

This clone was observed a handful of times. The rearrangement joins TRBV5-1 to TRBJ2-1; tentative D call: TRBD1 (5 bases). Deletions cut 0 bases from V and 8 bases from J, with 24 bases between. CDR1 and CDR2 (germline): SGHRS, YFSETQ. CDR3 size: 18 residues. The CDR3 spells CASSLAQGLSRIGHEQFF. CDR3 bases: TGCGCCAGCAGCTTGGCGCAGGGTCTATCGCGAATCGGGCATGAGCAGTTCTTC.

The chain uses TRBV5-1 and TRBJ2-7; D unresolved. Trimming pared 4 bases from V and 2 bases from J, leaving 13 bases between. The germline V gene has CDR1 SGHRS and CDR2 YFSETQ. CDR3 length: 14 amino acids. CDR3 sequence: CASSRSGRPYEQYF. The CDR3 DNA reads TGCGCCAGCAGCCGATCAGGCAGACCCTACGAGCAGTACTTC.

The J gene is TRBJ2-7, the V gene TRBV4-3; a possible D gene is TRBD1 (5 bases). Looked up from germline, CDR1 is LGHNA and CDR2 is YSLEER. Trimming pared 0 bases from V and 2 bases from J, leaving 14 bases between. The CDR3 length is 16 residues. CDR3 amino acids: CASSQDLSTVPYEQYF. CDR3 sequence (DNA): TGCGCCAGCAGCCAAGATTTATCGACAGTGCCCTACGAGCAGTACTTC.

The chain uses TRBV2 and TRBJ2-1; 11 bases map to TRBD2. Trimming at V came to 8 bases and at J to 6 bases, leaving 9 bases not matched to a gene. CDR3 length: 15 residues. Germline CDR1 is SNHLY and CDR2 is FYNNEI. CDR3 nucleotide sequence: TGTGCCAGCGTTCTGACTAGCGGGACGGGCAATGAGCAGTTCTTC. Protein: CASVLTSGTGNEQFF.

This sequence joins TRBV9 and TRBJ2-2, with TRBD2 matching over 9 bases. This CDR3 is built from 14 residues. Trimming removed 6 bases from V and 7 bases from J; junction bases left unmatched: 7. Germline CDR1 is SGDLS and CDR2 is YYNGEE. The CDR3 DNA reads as TGTGCCAGCACCACGGCGGGGGGGTACGGGGAGCTGTTTTTT. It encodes CASTTAGGYGELFF.

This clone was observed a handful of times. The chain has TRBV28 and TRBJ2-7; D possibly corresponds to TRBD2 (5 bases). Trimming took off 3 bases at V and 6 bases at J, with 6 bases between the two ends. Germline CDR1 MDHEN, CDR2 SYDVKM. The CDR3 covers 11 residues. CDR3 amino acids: CASSFGGEQYF. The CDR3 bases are TGTGCCAGCAGTTTCGGAGGCGAGCAGTACTTC.

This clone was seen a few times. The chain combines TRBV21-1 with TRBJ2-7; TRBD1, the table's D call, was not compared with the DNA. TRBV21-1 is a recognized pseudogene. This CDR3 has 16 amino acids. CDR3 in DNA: TGTGCCAGCAGTAAAAGACCCCGGACAGGGGCTCGCGAGCAGTACTTC. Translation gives CASSKRPRTGAREQYF.

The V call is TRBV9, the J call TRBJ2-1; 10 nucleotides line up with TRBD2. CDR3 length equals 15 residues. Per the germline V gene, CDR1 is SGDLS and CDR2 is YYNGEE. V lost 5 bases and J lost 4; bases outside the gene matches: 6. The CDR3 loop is CASSPGTSDYNEQFF. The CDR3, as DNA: TGTGCCAGCAGTCCCGGGACTAGCGATTACAATGAGCAGTTCTTC.

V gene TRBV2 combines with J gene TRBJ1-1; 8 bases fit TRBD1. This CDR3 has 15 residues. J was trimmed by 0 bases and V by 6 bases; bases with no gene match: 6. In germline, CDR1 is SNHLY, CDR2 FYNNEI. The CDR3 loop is CASRARGPMNTEAFF. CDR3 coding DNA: TGTGCCAGCAGGGCCAGGGGGCCTATGAACACTGAAGCTTTCTTT. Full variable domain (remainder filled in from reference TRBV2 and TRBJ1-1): EPEVTQTPSHQVTQMGQEVILRCVPISNHLYFYWYRQILGQKVEFLVSFYNNEISEKSEIFDDQFSVERPDGSNFTLKIRSTKLEDSAMYFCASRARGPMNTEAFFGQGTRLTVV.

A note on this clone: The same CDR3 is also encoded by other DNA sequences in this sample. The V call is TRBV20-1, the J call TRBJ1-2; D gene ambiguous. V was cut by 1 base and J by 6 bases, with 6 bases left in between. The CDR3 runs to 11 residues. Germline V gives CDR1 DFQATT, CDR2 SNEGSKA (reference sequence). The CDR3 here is CSARVSDGYTF. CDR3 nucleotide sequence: TGCAGTGCTAGAGTCTCAGATGGCTACACCTTC.

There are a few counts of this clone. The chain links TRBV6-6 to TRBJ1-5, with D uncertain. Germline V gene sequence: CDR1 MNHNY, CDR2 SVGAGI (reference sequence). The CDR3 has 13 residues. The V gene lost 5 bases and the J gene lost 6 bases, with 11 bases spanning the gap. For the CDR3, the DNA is TGTGCCAGCAGTCCAGCGGGCGCTCAGCCCCAGCATTTT. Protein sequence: CASSPAGAQPQHF.

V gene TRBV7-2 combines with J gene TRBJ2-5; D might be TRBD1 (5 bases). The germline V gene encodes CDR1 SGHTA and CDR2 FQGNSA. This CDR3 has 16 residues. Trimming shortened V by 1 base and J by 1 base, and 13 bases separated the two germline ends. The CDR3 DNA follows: TGTGCCAGCAGCTTAGGTTCCCGACAGCTCCAAGAGACCCAGTACTTC. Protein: CASSLGSRQLQETQYF. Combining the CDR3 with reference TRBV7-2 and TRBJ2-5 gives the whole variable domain GAGVSQSPSNKVTEKGKDVELRCDPISGHTALYWYRQSLGQGLEFLIYFQGNSAPDKSGLPSDRFSAERTGGSVSTLTIQRTQQEDSAVYLCASSLGSRQLQETQYFGPGTRLLVL.

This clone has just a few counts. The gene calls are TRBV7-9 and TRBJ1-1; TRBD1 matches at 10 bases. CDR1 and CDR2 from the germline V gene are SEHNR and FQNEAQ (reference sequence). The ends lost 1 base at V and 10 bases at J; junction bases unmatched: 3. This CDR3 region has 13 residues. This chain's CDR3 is CASSLGQGARAFF. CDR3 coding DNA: TGTGCCAGCAGCTTAGGACAGGGGGCGCGAGCTTTCTTT.

The CDR3 nucleotides are TGTGCCAGCAGGGTTTCAGGTGTGGAGACCCAGTACTTC. As protein: CASRVSGVETQYF. The J gene is TRBJ2-5, the V gene TRBV28; D remains unclear. The CDR3 length is 13 residues. Germline V CDR1 and CDR2: MDHEN, SYDVKM. V was cut by 6 bases and J by 5 bases, with 13 bases left in between.

CDR3 bases: TGTGCCAGCAGCTTAAGCACGCAGGGTAGGGAAGCTTTCTTT. Translating it yields CASSLSTQGREAFF. V and J are TRBV7-3 and TRBJ1-1; possibly TRBD1 for D (5 bases). CDR1 is SGHTA and CDR2 is FQGTGA in the germline V gene. The V end lost 1 base, the J end lost 8 bases, and 14 bases lay between the germline ends. This CDR3 is built from 14 residues. Using reference TRBV7-3 and TRBJ1-1 for the parts outside the CDR3, the full variable domain is GAGVSQTPSNKVTEKGKYVELRCDPISGHTALYWYRQSLGQGPEFLIYFQGTGAADDSGLPNDRFFAVRPEGSVSTLKIQRTERGDSAVYLCASSLSTQGREAFFGQGTRLTVV.

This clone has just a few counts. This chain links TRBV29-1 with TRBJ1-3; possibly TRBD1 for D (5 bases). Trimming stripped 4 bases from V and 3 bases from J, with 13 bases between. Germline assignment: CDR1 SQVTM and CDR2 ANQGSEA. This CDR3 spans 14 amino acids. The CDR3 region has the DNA TGCAGCGTTGTCTTCGGGGGAAATGGAAACACCATATATTTT. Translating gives CSVVFGGNGNTIYF. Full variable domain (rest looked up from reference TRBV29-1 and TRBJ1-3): SAVISQKPSRDICQRGTSLTIQCQVDSQVTMMFWYRQQPGQSLTLIATANQGSEATYESGFVIDKFPISRPNLTFSTLTVSNMSPEDSSIYLCSVVFGGNGNTIYFGEGSWLTVV.

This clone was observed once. The CDR3 DNA sequence: TGTGCCAGCGGGGCTCGGAGTACGAACACTGAAGCTTTCTTT. Protein: CASGARSTNTEAFF. The chain carries TRBV6-1 and TRBJ1-1, with D possibly being TRBD1 (5 bases). The CDR3 consists of 14 residues. Germline values: CDR1 MNHNS, CDR2 SASEGT. V dropped 8 bases and J dropped 1 base, with 14 bases sitting between them.

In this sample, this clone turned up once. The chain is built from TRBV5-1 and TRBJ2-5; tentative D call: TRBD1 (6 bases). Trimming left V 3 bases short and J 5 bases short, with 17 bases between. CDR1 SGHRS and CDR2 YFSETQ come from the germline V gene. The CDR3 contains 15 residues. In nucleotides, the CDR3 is TGCGCCAGCAGCTATACTACGGGGCAGGGGGAGACCCAGTACTTC. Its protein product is CASSYTTGQGETQYF.